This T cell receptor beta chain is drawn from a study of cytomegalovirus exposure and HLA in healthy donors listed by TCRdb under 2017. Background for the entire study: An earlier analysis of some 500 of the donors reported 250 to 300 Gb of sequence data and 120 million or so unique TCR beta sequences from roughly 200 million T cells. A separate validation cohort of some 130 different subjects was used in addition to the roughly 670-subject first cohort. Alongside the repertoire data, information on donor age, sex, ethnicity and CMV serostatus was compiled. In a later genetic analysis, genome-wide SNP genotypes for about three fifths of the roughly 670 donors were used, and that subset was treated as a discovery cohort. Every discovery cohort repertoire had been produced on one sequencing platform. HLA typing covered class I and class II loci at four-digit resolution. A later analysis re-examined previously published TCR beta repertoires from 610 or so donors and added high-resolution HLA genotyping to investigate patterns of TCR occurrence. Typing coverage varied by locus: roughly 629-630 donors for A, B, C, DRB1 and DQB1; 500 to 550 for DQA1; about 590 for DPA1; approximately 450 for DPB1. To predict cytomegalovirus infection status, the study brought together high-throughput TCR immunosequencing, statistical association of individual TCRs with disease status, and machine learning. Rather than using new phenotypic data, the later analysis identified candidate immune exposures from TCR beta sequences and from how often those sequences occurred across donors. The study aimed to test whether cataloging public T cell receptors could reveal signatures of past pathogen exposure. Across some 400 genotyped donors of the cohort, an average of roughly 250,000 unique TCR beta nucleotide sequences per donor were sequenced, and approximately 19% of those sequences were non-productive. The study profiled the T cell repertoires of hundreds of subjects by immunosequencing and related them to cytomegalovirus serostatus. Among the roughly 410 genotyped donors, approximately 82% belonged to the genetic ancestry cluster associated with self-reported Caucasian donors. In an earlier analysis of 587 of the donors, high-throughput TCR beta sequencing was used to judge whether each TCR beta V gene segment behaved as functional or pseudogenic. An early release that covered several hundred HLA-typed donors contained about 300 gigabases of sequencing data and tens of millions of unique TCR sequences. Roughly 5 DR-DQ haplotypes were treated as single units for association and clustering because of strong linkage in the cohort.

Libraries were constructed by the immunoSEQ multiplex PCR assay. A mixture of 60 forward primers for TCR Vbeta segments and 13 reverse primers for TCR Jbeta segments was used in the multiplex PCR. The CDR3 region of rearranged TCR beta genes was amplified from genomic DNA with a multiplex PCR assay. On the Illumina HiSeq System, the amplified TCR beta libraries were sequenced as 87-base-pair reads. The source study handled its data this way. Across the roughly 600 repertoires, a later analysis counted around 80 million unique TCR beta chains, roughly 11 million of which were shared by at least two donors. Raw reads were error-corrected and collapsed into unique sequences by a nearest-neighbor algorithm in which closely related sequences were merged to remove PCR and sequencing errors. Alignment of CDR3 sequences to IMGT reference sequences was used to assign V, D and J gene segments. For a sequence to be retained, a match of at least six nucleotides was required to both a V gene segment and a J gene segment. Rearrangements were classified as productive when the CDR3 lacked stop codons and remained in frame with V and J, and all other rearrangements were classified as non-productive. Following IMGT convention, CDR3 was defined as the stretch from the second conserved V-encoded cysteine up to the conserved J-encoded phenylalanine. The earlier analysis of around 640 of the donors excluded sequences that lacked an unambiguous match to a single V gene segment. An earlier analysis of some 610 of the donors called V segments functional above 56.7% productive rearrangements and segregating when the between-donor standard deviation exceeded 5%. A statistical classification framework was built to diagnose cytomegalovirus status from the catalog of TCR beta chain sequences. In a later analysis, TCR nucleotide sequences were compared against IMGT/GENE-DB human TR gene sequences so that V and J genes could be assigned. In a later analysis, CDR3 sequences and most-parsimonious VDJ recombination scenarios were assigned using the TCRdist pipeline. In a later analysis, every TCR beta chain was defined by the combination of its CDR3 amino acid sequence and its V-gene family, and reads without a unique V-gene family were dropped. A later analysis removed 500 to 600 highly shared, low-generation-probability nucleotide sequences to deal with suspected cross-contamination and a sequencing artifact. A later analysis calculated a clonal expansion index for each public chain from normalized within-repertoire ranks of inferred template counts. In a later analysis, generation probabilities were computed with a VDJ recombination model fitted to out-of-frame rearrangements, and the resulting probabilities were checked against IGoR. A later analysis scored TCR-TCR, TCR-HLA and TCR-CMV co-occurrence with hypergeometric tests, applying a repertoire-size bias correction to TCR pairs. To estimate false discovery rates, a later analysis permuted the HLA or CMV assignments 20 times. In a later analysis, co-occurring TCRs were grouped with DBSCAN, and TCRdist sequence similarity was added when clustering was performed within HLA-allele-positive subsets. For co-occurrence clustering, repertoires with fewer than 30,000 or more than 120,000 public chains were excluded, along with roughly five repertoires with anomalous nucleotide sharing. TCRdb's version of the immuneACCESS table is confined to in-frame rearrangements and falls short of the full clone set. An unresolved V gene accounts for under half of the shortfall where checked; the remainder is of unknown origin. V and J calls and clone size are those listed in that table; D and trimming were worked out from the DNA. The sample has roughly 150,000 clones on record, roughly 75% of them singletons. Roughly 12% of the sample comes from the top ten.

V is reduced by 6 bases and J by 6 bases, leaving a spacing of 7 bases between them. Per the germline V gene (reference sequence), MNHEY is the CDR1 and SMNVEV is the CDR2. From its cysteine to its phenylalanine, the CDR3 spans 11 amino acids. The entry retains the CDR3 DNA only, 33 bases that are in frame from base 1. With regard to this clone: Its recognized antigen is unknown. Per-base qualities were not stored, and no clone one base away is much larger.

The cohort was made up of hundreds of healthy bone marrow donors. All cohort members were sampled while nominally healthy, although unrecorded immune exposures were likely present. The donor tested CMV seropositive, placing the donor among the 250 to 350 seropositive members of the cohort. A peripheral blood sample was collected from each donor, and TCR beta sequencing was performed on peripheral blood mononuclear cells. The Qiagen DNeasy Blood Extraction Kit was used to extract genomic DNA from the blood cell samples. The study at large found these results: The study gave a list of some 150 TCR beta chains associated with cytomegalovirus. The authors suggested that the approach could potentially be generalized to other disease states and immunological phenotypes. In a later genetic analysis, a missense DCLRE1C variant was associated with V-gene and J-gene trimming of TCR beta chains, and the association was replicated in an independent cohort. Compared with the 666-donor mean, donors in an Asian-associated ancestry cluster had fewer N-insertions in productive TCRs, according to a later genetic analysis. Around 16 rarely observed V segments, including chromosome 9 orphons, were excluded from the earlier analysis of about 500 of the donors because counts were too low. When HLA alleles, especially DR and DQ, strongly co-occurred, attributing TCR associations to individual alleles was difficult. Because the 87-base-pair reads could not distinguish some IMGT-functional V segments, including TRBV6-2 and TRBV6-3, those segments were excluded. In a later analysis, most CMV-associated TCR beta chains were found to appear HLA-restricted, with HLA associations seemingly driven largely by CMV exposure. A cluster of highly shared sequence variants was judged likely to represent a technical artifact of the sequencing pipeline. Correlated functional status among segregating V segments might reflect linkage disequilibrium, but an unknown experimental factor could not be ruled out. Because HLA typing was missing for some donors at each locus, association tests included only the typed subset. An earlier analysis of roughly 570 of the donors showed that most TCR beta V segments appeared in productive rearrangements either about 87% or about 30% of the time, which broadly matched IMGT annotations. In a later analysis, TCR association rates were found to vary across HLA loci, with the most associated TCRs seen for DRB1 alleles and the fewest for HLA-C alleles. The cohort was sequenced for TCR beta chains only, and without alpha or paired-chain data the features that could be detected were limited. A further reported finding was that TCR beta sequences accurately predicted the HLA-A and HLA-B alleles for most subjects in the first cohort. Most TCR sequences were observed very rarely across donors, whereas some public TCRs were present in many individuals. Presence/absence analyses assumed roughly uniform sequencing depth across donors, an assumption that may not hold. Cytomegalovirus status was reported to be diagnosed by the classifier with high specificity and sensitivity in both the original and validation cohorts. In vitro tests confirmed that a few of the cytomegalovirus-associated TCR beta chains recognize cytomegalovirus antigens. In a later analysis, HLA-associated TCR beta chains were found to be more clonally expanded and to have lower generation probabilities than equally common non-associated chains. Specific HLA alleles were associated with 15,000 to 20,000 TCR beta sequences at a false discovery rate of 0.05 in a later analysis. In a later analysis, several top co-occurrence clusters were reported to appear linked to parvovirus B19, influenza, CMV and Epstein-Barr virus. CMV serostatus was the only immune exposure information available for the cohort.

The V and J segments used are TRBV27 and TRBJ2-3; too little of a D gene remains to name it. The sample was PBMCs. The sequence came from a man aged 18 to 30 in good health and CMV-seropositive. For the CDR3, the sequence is CASSVEDTQYF. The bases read TGTGCCAGCAGCGTCGAGGATACGCAGTATTTT.